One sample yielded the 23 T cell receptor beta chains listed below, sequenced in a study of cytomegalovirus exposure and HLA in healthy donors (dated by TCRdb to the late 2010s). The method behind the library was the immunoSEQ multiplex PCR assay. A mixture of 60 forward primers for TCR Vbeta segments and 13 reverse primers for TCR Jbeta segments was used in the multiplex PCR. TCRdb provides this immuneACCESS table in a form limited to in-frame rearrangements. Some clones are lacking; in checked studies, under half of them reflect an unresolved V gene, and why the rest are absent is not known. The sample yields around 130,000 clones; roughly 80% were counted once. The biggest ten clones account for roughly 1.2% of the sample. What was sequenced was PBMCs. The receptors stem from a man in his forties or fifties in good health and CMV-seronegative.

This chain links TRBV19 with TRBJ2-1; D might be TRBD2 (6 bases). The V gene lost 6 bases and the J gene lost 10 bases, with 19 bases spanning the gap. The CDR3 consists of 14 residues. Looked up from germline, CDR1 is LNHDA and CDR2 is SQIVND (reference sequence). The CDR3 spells CASSRDWSGEEQFF. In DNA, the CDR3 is TGTGCCAGTAGCCGGGACTGGTCCGGGGAGGAGCAGTTCTTC.

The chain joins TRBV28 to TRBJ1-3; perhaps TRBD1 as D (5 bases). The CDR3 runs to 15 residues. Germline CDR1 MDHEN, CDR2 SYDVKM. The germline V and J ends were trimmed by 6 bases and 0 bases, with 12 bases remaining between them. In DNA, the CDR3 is TGTGCCAGCAGCCCGGGGGGGTCCTCTGGAAACACCATATATTTT. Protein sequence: CASSPGGSSGNTIYF.

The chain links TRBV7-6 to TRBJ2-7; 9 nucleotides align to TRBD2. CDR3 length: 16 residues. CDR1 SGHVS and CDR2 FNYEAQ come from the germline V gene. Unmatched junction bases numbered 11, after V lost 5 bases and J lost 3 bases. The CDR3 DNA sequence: TGTGCCAGCAGCGGGACTAGCCGCAGAGGGTTCTACGAGCAGTACTTC. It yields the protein CASSGTSRRGFYEQYF.

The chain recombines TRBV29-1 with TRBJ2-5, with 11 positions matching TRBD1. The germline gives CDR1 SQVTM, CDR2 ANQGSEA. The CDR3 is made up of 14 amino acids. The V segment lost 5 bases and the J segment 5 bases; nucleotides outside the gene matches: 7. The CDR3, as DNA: TGCAGCGTTCGGGACAGGGGGTCGTGGGAGACCCAGTACTTC. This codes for CSVRDRGSWETQYF.

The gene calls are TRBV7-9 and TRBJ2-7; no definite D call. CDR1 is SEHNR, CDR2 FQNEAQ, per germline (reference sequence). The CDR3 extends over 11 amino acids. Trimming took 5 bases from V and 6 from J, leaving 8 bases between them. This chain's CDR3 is CASSPRGEQYF. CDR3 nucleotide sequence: TGTGCCAGCAGCCCCCGAGGCGAGCAGTACTTC.

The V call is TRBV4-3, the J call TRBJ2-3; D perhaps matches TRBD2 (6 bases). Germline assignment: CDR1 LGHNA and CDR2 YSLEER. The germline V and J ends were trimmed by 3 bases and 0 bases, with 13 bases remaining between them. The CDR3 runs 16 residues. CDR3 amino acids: CASSQARLGSTDTQYF. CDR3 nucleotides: TGCGCCAGCAGCCAGGCACGACTAGGAAGCACAGATACGCAGTATTTT.

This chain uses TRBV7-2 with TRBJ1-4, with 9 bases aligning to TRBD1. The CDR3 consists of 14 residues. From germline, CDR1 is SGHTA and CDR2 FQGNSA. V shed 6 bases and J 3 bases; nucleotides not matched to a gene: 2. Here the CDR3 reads CASRGQGSNEKLFF. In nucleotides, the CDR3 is TGTGCCAGCAGGGGACAGGGTTCTAATGAAAAACTGTTTTTT.

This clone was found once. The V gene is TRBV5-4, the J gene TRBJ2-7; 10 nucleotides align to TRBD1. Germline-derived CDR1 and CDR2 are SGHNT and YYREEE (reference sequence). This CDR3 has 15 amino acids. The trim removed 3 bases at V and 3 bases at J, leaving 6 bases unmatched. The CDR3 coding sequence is TGTGCCAGCAGCTGGAGCGGGACAGGGGTCTACGAGCAGTACTTC. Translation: CASSWSGTGVYEQYF.

Here the CDR3 reads CASSQTGASITEAFF. The CDR3 nucleotides are TGTGCCAGTTCTCAGACAGGGGCCAGTATCACTGAAGCTTTCTTT. This sequence joins TRBV6-5 and TRBJ1-1, with 8 bases matching TRBD1. V lost 9 bases, J lost 4 bases, and 13 bases stayed unmatched. Germline CDR1 and CDR2: MNHEY and SVGAGI. The CDR3 loop spans 15 amino acids.

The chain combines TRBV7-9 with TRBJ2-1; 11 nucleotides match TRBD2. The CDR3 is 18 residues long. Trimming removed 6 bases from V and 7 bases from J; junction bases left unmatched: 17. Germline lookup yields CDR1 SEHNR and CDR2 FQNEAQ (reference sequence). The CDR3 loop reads CASSLKDSGRAPGNEQFF. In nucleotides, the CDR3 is TGTGCCAGCAGTCTTAAGGATAGCGGGAGGGCCCCTGGGAATGAGCAGTTCTTC.

As DNA, the CDR3 is TGCGCCAGCAGCCCCGGGACTAGCGGGAGTATGGATGAGCAGTTCTTC. It translates to CASSPGTSGSMDEQFF. The rearrangement uses TRBV5-1 and TRBJ2-1; 14 bases fit TRBD2. The CDR3 loop spans 16 amino acids. Per the germline V gene, CDR1 is SGHRS and CDR2 is YFSETQ. The trim removed 4 bases at V and 8 bases at J, leaving 8 bases unmatched.

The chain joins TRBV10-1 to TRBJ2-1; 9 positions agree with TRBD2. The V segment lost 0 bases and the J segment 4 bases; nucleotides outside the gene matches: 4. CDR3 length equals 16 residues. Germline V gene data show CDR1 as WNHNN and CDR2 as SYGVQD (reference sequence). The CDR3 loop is CASSESLAGAYNEQFF. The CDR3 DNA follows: TGCGCCAGCAGTGAGTCGTTAGCGGGAGCTTACAATGAGCAGTTCTTC.

CDR3 in amino acids: CASSRFGWTGNTGELFF. The CDR3, as DNA: TGTGCCAGCAGCCGTTTTGGCTGGACAGGGAACACCGGGGAGCTGTTTTTT. This chain links TRBV28 with TRBJ2-2, with 7 bases identical to TRBD1. Germline V gives CDR1 MDHEN, CDR2 SYDVKM. CDR3 size: 17 residues. Trimming at V came to 6 bases and at J to 1 base, leaving 11 bases not matched to a gene. The whole variable domain, filled in from reference TRBV28 and TRBJ2-2, reads DVKVTQSSRYLVKRTGEKVFLECVQDMDHENMFWYRQDPGLGLRLIYFSYDVKMKEKGDIPEGYSVSREKKERFSLILESASTNQTSMYLCASSRFGWTGNTGELFFGEGSRLTVL.

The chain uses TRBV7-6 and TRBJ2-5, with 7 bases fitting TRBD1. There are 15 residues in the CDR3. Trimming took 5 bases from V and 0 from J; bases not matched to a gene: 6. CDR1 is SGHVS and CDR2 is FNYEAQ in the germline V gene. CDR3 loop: CASSPMTGNQETQYF. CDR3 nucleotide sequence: TGTGCCAGCAGCCCCATGACAGGGAACCAAGAGACCCAGTACTTC. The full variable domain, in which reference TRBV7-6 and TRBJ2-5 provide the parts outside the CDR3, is GAGVSQSPRYKVTKRGQDVALRCDPISGHVSLYWYRQALGQGPEFLTYFNYEAQQDKSGLPNDRFSAERPEGSISTLTIQRTEQRDSAMYRCASSPMTGNQETQYFGPGTRLLVL.

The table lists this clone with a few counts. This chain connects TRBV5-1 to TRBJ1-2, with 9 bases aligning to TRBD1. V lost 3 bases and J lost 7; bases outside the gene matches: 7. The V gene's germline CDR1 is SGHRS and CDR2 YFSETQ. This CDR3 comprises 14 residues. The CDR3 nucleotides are TGCGCCAGCAGCTGGGGGACAGGGAGGGCTGGCTACACCTTC. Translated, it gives CASSWGTGRAGYTF.

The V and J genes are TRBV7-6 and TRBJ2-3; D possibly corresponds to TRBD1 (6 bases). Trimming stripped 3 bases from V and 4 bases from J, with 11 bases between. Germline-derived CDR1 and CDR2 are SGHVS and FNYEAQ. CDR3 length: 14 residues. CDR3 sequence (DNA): TGTGCCAGCAGCTTCAGGCCAGGGGCAGATACGCAGTATTTT. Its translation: CASSFRPGADTQYF. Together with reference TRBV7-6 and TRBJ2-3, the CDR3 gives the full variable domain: GAGVSQSPRYKVTKRGQDVALRCDPISGHVSLYWYRQALGQGPEFLTYFNYEAQQDKSGLPNDRFSAERPEGSISTLTIQRTEQRDSAMYRCASSFRPGADTQYFGPGTRLTVL.

This chain's CDR3 is CASSLRGFGTDTQYF. The CDR3 DNA follows: TGTGCCAGCAGTTTACGGGGTTTCGGGACAGATACGCAGTATTTT. The chain carries TRBV27 and TRBJ2-3; weak D call: TRBD2 (5 bases). Germline assignment: CDR1 MNHEY and CDR2 SMNVEV (reference sequence). The CDR3 loop spans 15 amino acids. V lost 2 bases, J lost 3 bases, and 12 bases lay in between.

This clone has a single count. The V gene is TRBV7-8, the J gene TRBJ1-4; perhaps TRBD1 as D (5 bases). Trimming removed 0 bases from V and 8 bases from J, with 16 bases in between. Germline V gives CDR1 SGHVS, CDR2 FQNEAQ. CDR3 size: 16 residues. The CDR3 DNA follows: TGTGCCAGCAGCTTAGCCAGTCCCGCCGGGGGAGAAAAACTGTTTTTT. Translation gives CASSLASPAGGEKLFF.

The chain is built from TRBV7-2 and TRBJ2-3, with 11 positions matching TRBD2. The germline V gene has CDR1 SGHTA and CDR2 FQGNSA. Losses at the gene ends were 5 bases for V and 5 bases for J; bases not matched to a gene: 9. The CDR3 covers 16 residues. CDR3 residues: CASSPLAGVTVDTQYF. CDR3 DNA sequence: TGTGCCAGCAGCCCACTAGCGGGAGTGACGGTAGATACGCAGTATTTT.

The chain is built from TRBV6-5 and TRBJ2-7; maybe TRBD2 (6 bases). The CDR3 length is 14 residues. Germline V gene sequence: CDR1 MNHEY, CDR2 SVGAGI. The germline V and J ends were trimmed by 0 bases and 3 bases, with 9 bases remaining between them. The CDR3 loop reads CASSYSPEGYEQYF. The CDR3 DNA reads TGTGCCAGCAGTTACTCCCCGGAGGGCTACGAGCAGTACTTC.

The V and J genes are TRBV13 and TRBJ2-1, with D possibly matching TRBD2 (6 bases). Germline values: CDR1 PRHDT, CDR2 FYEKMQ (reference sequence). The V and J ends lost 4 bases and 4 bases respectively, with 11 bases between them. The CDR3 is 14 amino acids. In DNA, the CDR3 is TGTGCCAGCAGCTCCGGGCGGGGTTACAATGAGCAGTTCTTC. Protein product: CASSSGRGYNEQFF.

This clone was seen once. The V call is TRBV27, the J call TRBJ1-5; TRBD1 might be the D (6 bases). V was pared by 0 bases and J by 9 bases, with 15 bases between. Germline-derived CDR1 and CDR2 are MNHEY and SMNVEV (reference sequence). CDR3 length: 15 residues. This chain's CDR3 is CASSLSGGSVRPQHF. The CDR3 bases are TGTGCCAGCAGTTTATCTGGGGGCTCCGTGAGGCCCCAGCATTTT.

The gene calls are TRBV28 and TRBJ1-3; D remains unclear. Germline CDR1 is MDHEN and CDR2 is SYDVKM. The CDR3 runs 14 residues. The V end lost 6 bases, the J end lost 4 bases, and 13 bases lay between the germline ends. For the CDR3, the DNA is TGTGCCAGCAGGACCGGAGGTTCCGGAAACACCATATATTTT. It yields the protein CASRTGGSGNTIYF.